Given below is one T cell receptor (beta chain) in context. Its specificity is not known. TCRdb reanalyzed the 5' RACE reads and collapses them to one entry per CDR3 protein, without DNA. With approximately 340,000 distinct CDR3 sequences in the sample, the ten largest clones hold roughly 2%. The germline gives CDR1 MNHEY, CDR2 SMNVEV (reference sequence). There are 12 residues in the CDR3. This specimen belongs to a study of monozygotic twins with inflammatory bowel disease. Study-wide results and limits: Repertoire similarity did not separate concordant from discordant twins, possibly from limited power. Compared with healthy co-twins, IBD patients showed reduced TCRbeta repertoire diversity by inverse Simpson. Compared with healthy twins, IBD patients shared fewer clonotypes with others, especially with disease activity.

Material: blood. The V call is TRBV27, the J call TRBJ2-7. The source of this sequence is a human donor with ulcerative colitis or Crohn's disease, or a healthy co-twin of an affected twin (not recorded which). This CDR3 is CASSLHPYEQYF.